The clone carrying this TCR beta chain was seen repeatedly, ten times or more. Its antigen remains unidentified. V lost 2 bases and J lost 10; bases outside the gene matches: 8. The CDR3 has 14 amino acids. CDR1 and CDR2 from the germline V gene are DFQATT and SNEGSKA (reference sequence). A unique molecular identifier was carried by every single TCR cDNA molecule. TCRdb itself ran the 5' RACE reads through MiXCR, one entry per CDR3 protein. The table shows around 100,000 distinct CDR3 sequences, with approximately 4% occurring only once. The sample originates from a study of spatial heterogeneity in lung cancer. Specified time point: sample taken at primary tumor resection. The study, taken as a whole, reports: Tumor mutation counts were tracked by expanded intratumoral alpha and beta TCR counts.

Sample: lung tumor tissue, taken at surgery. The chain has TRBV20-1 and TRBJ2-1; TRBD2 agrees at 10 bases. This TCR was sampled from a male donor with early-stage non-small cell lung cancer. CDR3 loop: CSARWSSGSREQFF. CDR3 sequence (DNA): TGCAGTGCTAGATGGTCTAGCGGGAGTCGGGAGCAGTTCTTC.